This TCR beta chain is from a study of beta chain features in type 1 diabetes. A word on this clone: Its antigen is unknown.

What was sequenced were expressed TCRB transcripts, since all of the isolated RNA had been reverse transcribed. Sequencing of naive, central memory and regulatory T cell samples gave an average of about 3.7 million reads. Method: immunoSEQ multiplex PCR; TCRdb's copy keeps in-frame clones and lacks some. The data contain about 280,000 clones, approximately 16% of them singletons. On average, the one heparinised blood draw given by each donor was about 100 mL. Sorting produced populations that all topped 95% purity. V lost 6 bases to trimming and J lost 7 bases; unmatched junction nucleotides: 9. CDR3 size: 14 residues. The germline V gene has CDR1 MNHNY and CDR2 SVGAGI (reference sequence). Study conclusions and caveats: Among all four CD4+ subsets, Type 1 diabetes patients had TCRB CDR3s that were moderately but significantly shorter.

The source is a man aged 18 to 29 with type 1 diabetes. The material sequenced was naive CD4+ T cells from blood. The J gene is TRBJ2-7, the V gene TRBV6-6; 10 positions match TRBD1. CDR3 region: CASRPGQGQGEQYF. Here the CDR3 DNA reads TGTGCCAGCAGACCGGGACAGGGGCAGGGGGAGCAGTACTTC.